This T cell receptor (beta chain) is from a study of tumor-infiltrating lymphocytes in primary liver carcinoma (dated by TCRdb to about 2017). Study-level background: Four or five patients with histopathologically diagnosed primary liver carcinoma underwent surgical resection in China between 2015 and 2016. The tumors of the five patients were staged as T1-T3 N0M0, with maximum diameters ranging from roughly 4.2 to 10 cm. For each liver tumor, the study sampled five regions along with adjacent normal tissue and blood, and applied TCRbeta repertoire sequencing, expression microarrays and whole-exome sequencing. Repertoires from technical replicates were highly reproducible, with mean shared-clone rates roughly 0.89 and correlation coefficients above 0.98. Each sample produced about 3.5 to 8 million productive TCRbeta reads, and read depth showed no significant difference between tissue types. The five patients, three men and two women aged 30 to 69 years, had hepatocellular carcinoma (four) or combined HCC and intrahepatic cholangiocarcinoma (one). TCRbeta repertoire sequencing covered 35 specimens from 5 patients: about 25 tumor regions, 5 adjacent noncancerous liver tissues and 5 peripheral blood samples. The investigation overall reported the following: Repertoire overlap was found to be higher between tumor regions (mean roughly 36%) than between tumor-adjacent (roughly 17%) or tumor-blood (about 14%) pairs, consistent with antigen-driven expansion. Compared with blood, tumors had a significantly larger share of the repertoire taken up by the top 250 clones (p = 0.039). Only the TCR beta chain was sequenced, which likely underestimates true repertoire diversity because unpaired alpha chains were not captured. Since the samples were bulk and unsorted, there was no way to compare CD4+ and CD8+ T cell repertoires. The study included only five or six patients, and the authors note findings should be validated in a larger study.

Deletion took 4 bases off V and 5 bases off J, with a span of 15 bases between the germline ends. From the cysteine through the phenylalanine, the CDR3 covers 14 amino acids. Only the CDR3 part of the read is kept: 42 bases, read in frame from the first base. CDR1 and CDR2, looked up from the germline V gene, are SGHRS and YFSETQ. TCRbeta-specific cDNA was reverse-transcribed from about 520 ng total RNA using a constant-region primer and ProtoScript II reverse transcriptase. TCRbeta libraries were built with three nested multiplex PCR rounds, a slightly modified ARM-PCR procedure. Each of the first two PCR rounds ran for nine to eleven cycles and used multiplex TRBV1-TRBV30 forward primers together with a Cbeta reverse primer. Sample barcodes and Illumina adapters were attached in a final 25-cycle PCR using Deep VentR polymerase. Amplicons of 200-500 bp were gel-purified with a QIAquick gel extraction kit before sequencing. TCRbeta amplicons were sequenced on an Illumina HiSeq 2500 with 250-bp paired-end reads. From the authors' description of their analysis: To recover full CDR3 sequences, reads were quality-trimmed using Trimmomatic v0.33 and paired reads were then merged using FLASH v1.2.11. MiGEC v1.2.1b assigned V, D and J germline segments to the rearranged TCRbeta sequences. Clonotype statistics, along with Shannon-Wiener diversity indices, were calculated using VDJtools v1.0.0. Except for diversity analysis, only each sample's 250 most abundant clonotypes were used in subsequent analyses to reduce sampling bias. TCRdb ran its own pipeline on the public reads, namely fastp trimming at Q25 and MiXCR clone calling, and kept in-frame beta chains. When rows share a CDR3 protein, they turn into one entry using the most common DNA and genes. These V and J calls rely on TCRdb rather than the paper's analysis. The table for this sample lists 330,000 or so distinct CDR3 sequences; 65% of them were counted only once. The leading ten clones occupy under 8.5% of the sample.

As to this clonotype: What antigen it recognizes has not been identified. Base qualities are not provided; no much larger clone lies one nucleotide away.

Blood RNA was extracted from unsorted whole blood with TRIzol reagent; germline DNA came from the DNeasy Blood & Tissue kit. At the time of sampling, the patients had chronic HBV infection and had not received any treatment. Roughly 3.9 milliliters of peripheral blood were collected into K2EDTA tubes before surgery. In this chain, TRBV5-1 is recombined with TRBJ2-5; TRBD1 might be the D gene, on 5 matching bases. Material for sequencing was peripheral blood. This clonotype was obtained from a man aged 35 to 55 with primary liver carcinoma and hepatitis B virus infection. The nucleotides are TGCGCCAGCAGCCGCGGTGCAGGGATGGAGACCCAGTACTTC. Translated, this is CASSRGAGMETQYF.